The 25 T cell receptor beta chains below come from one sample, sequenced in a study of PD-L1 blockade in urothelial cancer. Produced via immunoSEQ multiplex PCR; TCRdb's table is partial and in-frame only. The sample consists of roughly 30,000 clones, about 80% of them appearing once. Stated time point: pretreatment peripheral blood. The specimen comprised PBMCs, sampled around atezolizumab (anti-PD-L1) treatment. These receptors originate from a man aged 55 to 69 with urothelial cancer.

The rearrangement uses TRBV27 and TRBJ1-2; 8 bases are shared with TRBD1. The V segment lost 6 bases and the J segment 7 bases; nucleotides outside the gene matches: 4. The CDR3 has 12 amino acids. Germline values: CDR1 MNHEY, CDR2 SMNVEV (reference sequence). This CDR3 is CASSPTGVGYTF. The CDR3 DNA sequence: TGTGCCAGCAGCCCGACAGGGGTTGGCTACACCTTC.

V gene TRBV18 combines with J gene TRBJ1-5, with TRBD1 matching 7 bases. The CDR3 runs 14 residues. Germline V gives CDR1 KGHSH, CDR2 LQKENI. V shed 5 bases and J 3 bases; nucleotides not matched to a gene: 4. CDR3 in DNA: TGTGCCAGCTCATCCGACAGGGCCAATCAGCCCCAGCATTTT. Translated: CASSSDRANQPQHF.

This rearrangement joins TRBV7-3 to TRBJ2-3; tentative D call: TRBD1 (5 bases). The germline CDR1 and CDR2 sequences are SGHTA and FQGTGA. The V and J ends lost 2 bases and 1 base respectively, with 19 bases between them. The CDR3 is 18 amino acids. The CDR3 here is CASSLFPVGPGGTDTQYF. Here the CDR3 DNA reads TGTGCCAGCAGCTTATTCCCGGTGGGGCCAGGAGGCACAGATACGCAGTATTTT.

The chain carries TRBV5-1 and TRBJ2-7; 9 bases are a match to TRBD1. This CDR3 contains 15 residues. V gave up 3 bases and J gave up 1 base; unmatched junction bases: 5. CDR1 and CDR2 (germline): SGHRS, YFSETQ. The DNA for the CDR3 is TGCGCCAGCAGCTCACCGGGACAGGGATCCTACGAGCAGTACTTC. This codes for CASSSPGQGSYEQYF.

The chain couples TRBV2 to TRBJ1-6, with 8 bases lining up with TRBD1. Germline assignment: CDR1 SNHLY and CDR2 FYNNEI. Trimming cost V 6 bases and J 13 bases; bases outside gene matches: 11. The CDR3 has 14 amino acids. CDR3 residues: CASSPGGTGAPLHF. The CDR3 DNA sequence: TGTGCCAGCAGCCCAGGGGGGACAGGTGCCCCCCTCCACTTT. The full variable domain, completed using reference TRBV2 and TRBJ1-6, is EPEVTQTPSHQVTQMGQEVILRCVPISNHLYFYWYRQILGQKVEFLVSFYNNEISEKSEIFDDQFSVERPDGSNFTLKIRSTKLEDSAMYFCASSPGGTGAPLHFGNGTRLTVT.

The DNA for the CDR3 is TGTGCCAGCAGTTTTGGCAGAGGGGGCAGGGAAGCTTTCTTT. Translated, it gives CASSFGRGGREAFF. The J gene is TRBJ1-1, the V gene TRBV28; 7 bases map to TRBD1. V lost 3 bases to trimming and J lost 8 bases; unmatched junction nucleotides: 9. The CDR3 spans 14 residues. In germline, CDR1 is MDHEN, CDR2 SYDVKM. Together with reference TRBV28 and TRBJ1-1, the CDR3 gives the full variable domain: DVKVTQSSRYLVKRTGEKVFLECVQDMDHENMFWYRQDPGLGLRLIYFSYDVKMKEKGDIPEGYSVSREKKERFSLILESASTNQTSMYLCASSFGRGGREAFFGQGTRLTVV.

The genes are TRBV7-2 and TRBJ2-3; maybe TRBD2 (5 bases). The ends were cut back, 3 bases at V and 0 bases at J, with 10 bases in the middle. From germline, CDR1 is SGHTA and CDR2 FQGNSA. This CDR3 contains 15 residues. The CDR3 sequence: CASSFISGSTDTQYF. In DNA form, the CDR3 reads TGTGCCAGCAGCTTTATAAGCGGAAGCACAGATACGCAGTATTTT.

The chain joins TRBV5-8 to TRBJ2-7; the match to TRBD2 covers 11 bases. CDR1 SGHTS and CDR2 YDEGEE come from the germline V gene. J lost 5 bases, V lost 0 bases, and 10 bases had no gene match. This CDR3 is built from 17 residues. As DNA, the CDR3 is TGTGCCAGCAGCTTGGGTACTAGCGGGAGTGGAGTAGACGAGCAGTACTTC. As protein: CASSLGTSGSGVDEQYF.

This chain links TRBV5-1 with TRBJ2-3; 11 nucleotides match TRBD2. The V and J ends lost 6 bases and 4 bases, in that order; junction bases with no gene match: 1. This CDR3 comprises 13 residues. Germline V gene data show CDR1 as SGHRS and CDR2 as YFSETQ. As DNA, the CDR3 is TGCGCCAGCACTAGCGGGAGGTCAGATACGCAGTATTTT. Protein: CASTSGRSDTQYF.

CDR3 loop: CASSRIGGDEQFF. For the CDR3, the DNA is TGTGCCAGCAGTCGCATAGGGGGGGACGAGCAGTTCTTC. The chain combines TRBV6-5 with TRBJ2-1, with D possibly matching TRBD2 (7 bases). Trimming removed 5 bases at V and 10 bases at J, with 15 bases between. CDR1 MNHEY and CDR2 SVGAGI come from the germline V gene. The CDR3 consists of 13 residues.

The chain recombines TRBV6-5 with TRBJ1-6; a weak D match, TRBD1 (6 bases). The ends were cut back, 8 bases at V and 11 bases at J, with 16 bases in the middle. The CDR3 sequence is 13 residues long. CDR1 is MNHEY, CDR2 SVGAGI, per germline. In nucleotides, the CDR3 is TGTGCCAGCGTCAACAAAGGGGGGGCACCCCTCCACTTT. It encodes CASVNKGGAPLHF.

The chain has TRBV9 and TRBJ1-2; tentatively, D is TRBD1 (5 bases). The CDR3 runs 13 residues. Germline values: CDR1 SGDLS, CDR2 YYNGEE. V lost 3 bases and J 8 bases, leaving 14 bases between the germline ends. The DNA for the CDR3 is TGTGCCAGCAGCGCTCCAGGGATAGGAGGCTACACCTTC. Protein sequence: CASSAPGIGGYTF. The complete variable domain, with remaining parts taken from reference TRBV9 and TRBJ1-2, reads DSGVTQTPKHLITATGQRVTLRCSPRSGDLSVYWYQQSLDQGLQFLIQYYNGEERAKGNILERFSAQQFPDLHSELNLSSLELGDSALYFCASSAPGIGGYTFGSGTRLTVV.

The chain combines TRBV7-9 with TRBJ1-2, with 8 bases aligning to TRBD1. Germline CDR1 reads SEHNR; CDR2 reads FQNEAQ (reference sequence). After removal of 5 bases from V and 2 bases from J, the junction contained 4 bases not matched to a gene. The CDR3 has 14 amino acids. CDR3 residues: CASSPGDRNYGYTF. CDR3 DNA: TGTGCCAGCAGCCCCGGGGACAGGAACTATGGCTACACCTTC.

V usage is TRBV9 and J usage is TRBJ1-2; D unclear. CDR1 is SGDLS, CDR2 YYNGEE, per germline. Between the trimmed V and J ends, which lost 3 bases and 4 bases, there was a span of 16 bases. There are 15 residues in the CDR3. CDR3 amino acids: CASSASTADGYGYTF. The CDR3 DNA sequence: TGTGCCAGCAGCGCATCAACAGCGGACGGCTATGGCTACACCTTC.

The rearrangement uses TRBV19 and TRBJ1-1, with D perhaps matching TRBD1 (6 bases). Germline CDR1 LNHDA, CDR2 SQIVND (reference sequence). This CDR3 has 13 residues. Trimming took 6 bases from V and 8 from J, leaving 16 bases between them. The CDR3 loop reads CASRYGPTGEAFF. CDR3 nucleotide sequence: TGTGCCAGTAGATATGGGCCGACAGGCGAAGCTTTCTTT.

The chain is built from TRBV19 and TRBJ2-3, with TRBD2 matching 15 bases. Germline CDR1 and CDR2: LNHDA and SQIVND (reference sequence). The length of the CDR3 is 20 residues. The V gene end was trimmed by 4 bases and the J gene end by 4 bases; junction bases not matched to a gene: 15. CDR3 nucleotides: TGTGCCAGTAGTACCGACGTAGGACTAGCGGGAGGGAAACAGGCAGATACGCAGTATTTT. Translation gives CASSTDVGLAGGKQADTQYF.

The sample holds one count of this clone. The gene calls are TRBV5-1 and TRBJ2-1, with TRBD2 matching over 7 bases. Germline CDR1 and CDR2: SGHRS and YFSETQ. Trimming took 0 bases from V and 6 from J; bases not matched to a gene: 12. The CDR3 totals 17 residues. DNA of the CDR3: TGCGCCAGCAGCTTGGCCCGCGGGAGCGCCCGGGGCAATGAGCAGTTCTTC. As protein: CASSLARGSARGNEQFF.

The CDR3 DNA follows: TGTGCCAGCAGCTTGGCGGCAGGGGGGTCGTACGAGCAGTACTTC. Amino acid sequence: CASSLAAGGSYEQYF. This chain connects TRBV5-8 to TRBJ2-7, with a weak D call TRBD1 (7 bases). V was clipped by 0 bases and J by 4 bases, with 14 bases between them. In germline, CDR1 is SGHTS, CDR2 YDEGEE. The CDR3 spans 15 residues. The whole variable domain, filled in from reference TRBV5-8 and TRBJ2-7, reads EAGVTQSPTHLIKTRGQQATLRCSPISGHTSVYWYQQALGLGLQFLLWYDEGEERNRGNFPPRFSGRQFPNYSSELNVNALELEDSALYLCASSLAAGGSYEQYFGPGTRLTVT.

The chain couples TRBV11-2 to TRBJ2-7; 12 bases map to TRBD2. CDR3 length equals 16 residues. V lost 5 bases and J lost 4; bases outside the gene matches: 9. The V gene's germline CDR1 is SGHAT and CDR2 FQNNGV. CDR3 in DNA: TGTGCCAGCAGCCCTACCCGACTAGCGGGGGCTTACGAGCAGTACTTC. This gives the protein CASSPTRLAGAYEQYF.

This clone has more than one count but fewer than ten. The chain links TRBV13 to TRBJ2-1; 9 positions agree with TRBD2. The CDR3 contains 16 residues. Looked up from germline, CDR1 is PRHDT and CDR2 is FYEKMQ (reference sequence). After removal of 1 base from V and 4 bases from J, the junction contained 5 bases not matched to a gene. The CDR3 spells CASSLDTSGLYNEQFF. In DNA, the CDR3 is TGTGCCAGCAGCTTAGACACTAGCGGGCTTTACAATGAGCAGTTCTTC. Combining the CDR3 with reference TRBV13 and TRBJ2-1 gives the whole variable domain AAGVIQSPRHLIKEKRETATLKCYPIPRHDTVYWYQQGPGQDPQFLISFYEKMQSDKGSIPDRFSAQQFSDYHSELNMSSLELGDSALYFCASSLDTSGLYNEQFFGPGTRLTVL.

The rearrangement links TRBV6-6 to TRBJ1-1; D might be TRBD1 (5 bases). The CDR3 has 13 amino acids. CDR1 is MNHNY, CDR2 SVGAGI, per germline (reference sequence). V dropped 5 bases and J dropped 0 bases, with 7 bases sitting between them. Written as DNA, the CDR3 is TGTGCCAGCAGTGGGGCGGTGAACACTGAAGCTTTCTTT. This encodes CASSGAVNTEAFF.

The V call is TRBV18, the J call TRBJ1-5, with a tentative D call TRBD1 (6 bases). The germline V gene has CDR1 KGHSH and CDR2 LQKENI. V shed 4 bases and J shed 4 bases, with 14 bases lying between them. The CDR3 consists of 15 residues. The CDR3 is CASSLSTGGNQPQHF. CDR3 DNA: TGTGCCAGCTCACTCTCGACAGGAGGTAATCAGCCCCAGCATTTT.

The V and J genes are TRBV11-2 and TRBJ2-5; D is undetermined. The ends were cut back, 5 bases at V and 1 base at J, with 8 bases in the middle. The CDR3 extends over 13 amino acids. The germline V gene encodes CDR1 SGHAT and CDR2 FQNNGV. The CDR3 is CASSPQSQETQYF. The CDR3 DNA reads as TGTGCCAGCAGCCCCCAGTCCCAAGAGACCCAGTACTTC.

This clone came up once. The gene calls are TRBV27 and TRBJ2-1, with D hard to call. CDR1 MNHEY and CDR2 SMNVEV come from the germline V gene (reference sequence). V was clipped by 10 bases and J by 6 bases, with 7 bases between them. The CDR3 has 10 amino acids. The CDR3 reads CATGLNEQFF. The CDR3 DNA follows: TGTGCCACGGGTCTCAATGAGCAGTTCTTC.

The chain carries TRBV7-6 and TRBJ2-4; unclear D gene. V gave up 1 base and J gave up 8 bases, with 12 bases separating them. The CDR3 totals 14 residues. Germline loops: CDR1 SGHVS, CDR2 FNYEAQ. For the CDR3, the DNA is TGTGCCAGCAGCTTAGGTGGGTCGGAGCACATTCAGTACTTC. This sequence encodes CASSLGGSEHIQYF.